These 4 T cell receptor beta chains were all obtained from the same sample, sequenced in a study of T cells in narcolepsy (dated 2018 in TCRdb). Library preparation employed the immunoSEQ multiplex PCR assay. TCRdb took over this immuneACCESS table, retaining in-frame rearrangements with V and J assigned. Such tables are incomplete; in checked studies, under half of the missing clones stem from an unresolved V gene, and the remainder is unexplained. For this sample the table gives 32,000 or so clones, of which approximately 83% were detected only once. The ten largest account for 0.91% of the sample. The sample taken for sequencing was CD45RA- memory CD4+ T cells from PBMCs. The cell subset or site label, read with the paper, signifies: memory T cells sorted ex vivo from peripheral blood. The receptors originated from a human donor with narcolepsy.

The chain couples TRBV2 to TRBJ2-5; no definite D call. CDR3 length: 15 amino acids. Per germline, CDR1 SNHLY and CDR2 FYNNEI. V dropped 5 bases and J dropped 2 bases, with 15 bases sitting between them. CDR3 residues: CASSPPRVLQETQYF. The CDR3 region has the DNA TGTGCCAGCAGTCCCCCCCGGGTACTTCAAGAGACCCAGTACTTC.

The J gene is TRBJ2-1, the V gene TRBV7-2; a possible D gene is TRBD1 (6 bases). This CDR3 has 13 amino acids. Per the germline V gene, CDR1 is SGHTA and CDR2 is FQGNSA. V was pared by 5 bases and J by 7 bases, with 12 bases between. The CDR3 protein is CASSRPTGNEQFF. CDR3 nucleotide sequence: TGTGCCAGCAGCCGACCGACAGGAAATGAGCAGTTCTTC.

V and J are TRBV6-1 and TRBJ1-1, with TRBD1 as a possible D gene (5 bases). The V end was cut by 4 bases, the J end by 1 base, with 10 bases between. The CDR3 consists of 14 residues. The germline CDR1 and CDR2 sequences are MNHNS and SASEGT. The DNA for the CDR3 is TGTGCCAGCAGTGCGACAGACAAGAACACTGAAGCTTTCTTT. It yields the protein CASSATDKNTEAFF.

The rearrangement uses TRBV14 and TRBJ2-2; a possible D gene is TRBD1 (5 bases). With 1 base removed from V and 0 bases from J, the gap between germline ends came to 12 bases. There are 17 residues in the CDR3. Germline CDR1 is SGHDN and CDR2 is FVKESK. CDR3 residues: CASSQGGRVANTGELFF. As DNA, the CDR3 is TGTGCCAGCAGCCAAGGGGGCCGGGTAGCGAACACCGGGGAGCTGTTTTTT.